This record looks at one T cell receptor beta chain sequence and its context. Its matching antigen is unknown. CDR3 length equals 14 residues. V was trimmed by 6 bases and J by 7 bases, leaving 16 bases between them. The germline gives CDR1 SGHNT, CDR2 YYREEE (reference sequence). The unexposed donors gave CD4+ T cells in about 2010-2019, prior to COVID-19. Clones were sequenced by immunoSEQ multiplex PCR, and TCRdb holds only the in-frame ones, with some missing. The sample lists just under 65,000 clones, 94% occurring once. The record originates from a study of CD4 T cells in relation to SARS-CoV-2 and coronaviruses. At the level of the study: Crossreactive spike epitopes shared across donors were mapped to their HLA restriction. Study results and caveats: This crossreactivity analysis covered spike protein alone, no other viral proteins. The assay detects memory recall responses, not culture-primed primary responses.

The receptor was isolated from a human donor in good health. The chain carries TRBV5-4 and TRBJ1-4; D is perhaps TRBD1 (5 bases). The sequenced sample was naive CD4+ T cells from PBMCs. The subset denotes: naive CD4+ T cells isolated by negative enrichment. CDR3 DNA sequence: TGTGCCAGCACCTCCGGGGGGGGGAGTGAAAAACTGTTTTTT. Translating gives CASTSGGGSEKLFF.